The 32 T cell receptor beta chains reported below all come from one sample, sequenced in a study of T cell changes during pregnancy in multiple sclerosis. The table came from immunoSEQ multiplex PCR; TCRdb's copy has only in-frame clones and leaves some out. The sample yields about 38,000 clones, roughly 90% seen once. Sequenced here: CD4+ T cells from peripheral blood mononuclear cells, sampled before pregnancy. Receptors originate from a female donor with multiple sclerosis, enrolled in a pregnancy study.

The chain recombines TRBV6-1 with TRBJ2-1; 12 bases fit TRBD2. J lost 2 bases, V lost 0 bases, and 5 bases had no gene match. There are 18 residues in the CDR3. Germline lookup yields CDR1 MNHNS and CDR2 SASEGT. The CDR3 is CASSEAATSGGPYNEQFF. In DNA form, the CDR3 reads TGTGCCAGCAGTGAAGCGGCGACTAGCGGGGGCCCCTACAATGAGCAGTTCTTC.

This clone was recorded once. V is TRBV5-1 and J is TRBJ2-7, with 10 bases matching TRBD2. CDR1 SGHRS and CDR2 YFSETQ come from the germline V gene. The CDR3 is made up of 14 amino acids. V dropped 2 bases and J dropped 6; count of bases not matched to a gene: 5. CDR3 amino acids: CASSLAGGASEQYF. CDR3 sequence (DNA): TGCGCCAGCAGCTTAGCGGGGGGGGCGTCCGAGCAGTACTTC.

The V call is TRBV7-3, the J call TRBJ2-1; 8 positions match TRBD1. The CDR3 covers 13 residues. The J segment lost 7 bases and the V segment lost 4 bases, leaving 3 bases of the junction unmatched. Germline V gene data show CDR1 as SGHTA and CDR2 as FQGTGA. CDR3 amino acids: CASSSTGDNEQFF. The CDR3 bases are TGTGCCAGCAGCTCGACAGGGGATAATGAGCAGTTCTTC. Complete variable domain (other parts from reference TRBV7-3 and TRBJ2-1): GAGVSQTPSNKVTEKGKYVELRCDPISGHTALYWYRQSLGQGPEFLIYFQGTGAADDSGLPNDRFFAVRPEGSVSTLKIQRTERGDSAVYLCASSSTGDNEQFFGPGTRLTVL.

The CDR3 reads CASSFPGQVLSKQYF. The CDR3 bases are TGTGCCAGCAGCTTCCCGGGACAGGTCCTCAGCAAGCAGTACTTC. The rearrangement joins TRBV11-1 to TRBJ2-7, with 8 nucleotides matching TRBD1. This CDR3 is 15 amino acids long. V lost 3 bases and J lost 8; bases outside the gene matches: 12. Germline V CDR1 and CDR2: SGHAT, FQDESV (reference sequence).

The rearrangement joins TRBV4-1 to TRBJ1-2, with 9 bases aligning to TRBD1. CDR3 length equals 14 residues. With V trimmed by 4 bases and J by 8 bases, 8 bases remained unmatched. Looked up from germline, CDR1 is MGHRA and CDR2 is YSYEKL. The CDR3 loop is CASSPGQGGSGYTF. In DNA, the CDR3 is TGCGCCAGCAGCCCGGGACAGGGAGGTAGCGGCTACACCTTC.

This chain joins TRBV11-2 and TRBJ2-7; 10 nucleotides agree with TRBD1. Unmatched junction bases numbered 6, after V lost 5 bases and J lost 2 bases. The length of the CDR3 is 15 residues. The V gene's germline CDR1 is SGHAT and CDR2 FQNNGV. The CDR3 nucleotides are TGTGCCAGCAGCCCGGGGACAGGGGTCCCCTACGAGCAGTACTTC. It translates to CASSPGTGVPYEQYF.

The V and J genes are TRBV7-3 and TRBJ2-1; TRBD2 aligns across 8 bases. Germline values: CDR1 SGHTA, CDR2 FQGTGA. The trim removed 6 bases at V and 10 bases at J, leaving 11 bases unmatched. CDR3 length equals 14 residues. CDR3 DNA: TGTGCCAGCAGGCCGGGGGGGGCCGTAGGAGAGCAGTTCTTC. Protein product: CASRPGGAVGEQFF.

The chain couples TRBV9 to TRBJ2-5, with 10 nucleotides matching TRBD2. The CDR3 runs to 15 residues. V shed 1 base, J shed 2 bases, and the junction held 2 bases outside the gene matches. In germline, CDR1 is SGDLS, CDR2 YYNGEE. The CDR3 nucleotides read TGTGCCAGCAGCGTAAGGACTAGCGGACAAGAGACCCAGTACTTC. It encodes CASSVRTSGQETQYF.

V and J are TRBV4-3 and TRBJ1-5; D is ambiguous. The V and J ends lost 0 bases and 7 bases respectively, with 13 bases between them. CDR1 and CDR2 from the germline V gene are LGHNA and YSLEER. The CDR3 length is 15 residues. CDR3 amino acids: CASSQDLWGGQPQHF. Here the CDR3 DNA reads TGCGCCAGCAGCCAAGATCTATGGGGAGGCCAGCCCCAGCATTTT.

The chain uses TRBV20-1 and TRBJ2-5, with no clear D. The end of the DNA fits TRBJ2-7 better, so the J call may be wrong. Germline CDR1 is DFQATT and CDR2 is SNEGSKA (reference sequence). The CDR3 totals 11 residues. CDR3 in amino acids: CSASAFYEQYF. In nucleotides, the CDR3 is TGCAGTGCTAGCGCTTTCTACGAGCAGTACTTC.

V and J are TRBV4-1 and TRBJ2-5, with D hard to call. Germline lookup yields CDR1 MGHRA and CDR2 YSYEKL. The CDR3 has 13 amino acids. The V gene lost 6 bases and the J gene lost 1 base, with 9 bases spanning the gap. CDR3 DNA: TGCGCCAGCAGTACAGTACTCCAAGAGACCCAGTACTTC. It specifies CASSTVLQETQYF.

The genes are TRBV4-1 and TRBJ2-1, with D perhaps matching TRBD1 (5 bases). Germline V gene lookup returns CDR1 MGHRA and CDR2 YSYEKL. This CDR3 comprises 17 residues. V gave up 1 base and J gave up 3 bases, with 16 bases separating them. DNA of the CDR3: TGCGCCAGCAGCCAAGGGCAGGGCCGCAAAGGCTACAATGAGCAGTTCTTC. As protein: CASSQGQGRKGYNEQFF.

The gene calls are TRBV5-5 and TRBJ1-2; D remains unclear. V dropped 1 base and J dropped 4 bases, with 11 bases sitting between them. The CDR3 consists of 14 residues. Germline-derived CDR1 and CDR2 are SGHKS and YYEKEE (reference sequence). In nucleotides, the CDR3 is TGTGCCAGCAGCTTGTCTCCACTTAGCTATGGCTACACCTTC. Encoded protein: CASSLSPLSYGYTF.

The J gene is TRBJ2-1, the V gene TRBV27; D not resolved. CDR1 is MNHEY, CDR2 SMNVEV, per germline (reference sequence). The CDR3 is made up of 15 amino acids. V shed 3 bases and J shed 0 bases, with 9 bases lying between them. CDR3 loop: CASSFVGYSYNEQFF. CDR3 nucleotides: TGTGCCAGCAGTTTTGTGGGCTACTCCTACAATGAGCAGTTCTTC.

The chain has TRBV18 and TRBJ2-2; possible D gene TRBD2, 6 bases. Germline CDR1 KGHSH, CDR2 LQKENI. With 3 bases removed from V and 4 bases from J, the gap between germline ends came to 15 bases. The length of the CDR3 is 16 residues. The CDR3 loop is CASSPLGGTVTGELFF. CDR3 in DNA: TGTGCCAGCTCACCGCTGGGGGGAACGGTCACCGGGGAGCTGTTTTTT.

The V call is TRBV5-4, the J call TRBJ1-1; weak D call: TRBD1 (6 bases). The CDR3 sequence is 16 residues long. Germline CDR1 reads SGHNT; CDR2 reads YYREEE (reference sequence). V gave up 0 bases and J gave up 4 bases, with 16 bases separating them. CDR3 in amino acids: CASSLGATQGTTEAFF. The CDR3 DNA is TGTGCCAGCAGCTTGGGCGCTACCCAGGGGACCACTGAAGCTTTCTTT.

V and J are TRBV5-1 and TRBJ2-7; weak D call: TRBD1 (6 bases). Germline V lookup: CDR1 SGHRS, CDR2 YFSETQ. Trimming took 1 base from V and 5 from J, leaving 13 bases between them. The CDR3 totals 14 residues. In DNA form, the CDR3 reads TGCGCCAGCAGCTTGCCGGGACAAATAGACGAGCAGTACTTC. It yields the protein CASSLPGQIDEQYF.

The CDR3 protein is CASSYPVARAFF. In DNA, the CDR3 is TGTGCCAGCAGTTACCCAGTCGCTCGAGCTTTCTTT. V is TRBV6-6 and J is TRBJ1-1; no definite D call. Germline lookup yields CDR1 MNHNY and CDR2 SVGAGI (reference sequence). This CDR3 comprises 12 residues. With 2 bases removed from V and 10 bases from J, the gap between germline ends came to 11 bases.

J is TRBJ2-7 and V is TRBV27, with D uncertain. The CDR3 has 15 residues. Trimming shortened V by 5 bases and J by 0 bases, and 14 bases separated the two germline ends. CDR1 is MNHEY, CDR2 SMNVEV, per germline (reference sequence). The CDR3 here is CASSPRLSSSYEQYF. DNA of the CDR3: TGTGCCAGCAGTCCGAGACTCTCGAGCTCCTACGAGCAGTACTTC.

The chain employs TRBV2 and TRBJ1-6, with 9 bases aligning to TRBD1. After removal of 7 bases from V and 6 bases from J, the junction contained 7 bases not matched to a gene. The CDR3 has 15 residues. Germline lookup yields CDR1 SNHLY and CDR2 FYNNEI. In DNA, the CDR3 is TGTGCCAGCACCAACACAGGGGGCTTTAATTCACCCCTCCACTTT. Translation gives CASTNTGGFNSPLHF. Full variable domain (outside the CDR3, taken from reference TRBV2 and TRBJ1-6): EPEVTQTPSHQVTQMGQEVILRCVPISNHLYFYWYRQILGQKVEFLVSFYNNEISEKSEIFDDQFSVERPDGSNFTLKIRSTKLEDSAMYFCASTNTGGFNSPLHFGNGTRLTVT.

The rearrangement links TRBV25-1 to TRBJ2-2; 9 nucleotides line up with TRBD1. Per the germline V gene, CDR1 is MGHDK and CDR2 is SYGVNS. V lost 2 bases, J lost 2 bases, and 9 bases stayed unmatched. The CDR3 length is 18 residues. The CDR3 bases are TGTGCCAGCAGTGAAACCCCCCGGGACAGGGATAACACCGGGGAGCTGTTTTTT. Amino acids: CASSETPRDRDNTGELFF.

This clone came up a few times. This rearrangement joins TRBV18 to TRBJ1-2; D remains unclear. Germline V gene sequence: CDR1 KGHSH, CDR2 LQKENI. This CDR3 has 12 amino acids. Trimming left V 3 bases short and J 7 bases short, with 9 bases between. This CDR3 reads CASSPTEGGYTF. The CDR3 DNA reads as TGTGCCAGCTCACCCACGGAGGGTGGCTACACCTTC.

The gene calls are TRBV7-8 and TRBJ1-1; D unclear. V lost 1 base, J lost 0 bases, and 9 bases lay in between. CDR1 and CDR2 from the germline V gene are SGHVS and FQNEAQ. The CDR3 covers 15 residues. This CDR3 is CASSLVRGMNTEAFF. For the CDR3, the DNA is TGTGCCAGCAGCTTAGTTAGAGGGATGAACACTGAAGCTTTCTTT.

V gene TRBV9 combines with J gene TRBJ2-5; 10 nucleotides line up with TRBD2. The CDR3 totals 15 residues. From germline, CDR1 is SGDLS and CDR2 YYNGEE. After removal of 4 bases from V and 4 bases from J, the junction contained 7 bases not matched to a gene. CDR3 sequence: CASSSSGGRVETQYF. The CDR3 region has the DNA TGTGCCAGCAGCAGTAGCGGGGGGCGAGTAGAGACCCAGTACTTC.

This clone was counted only a few times. This chain uses TRBV28 with TRBJ1-2; the match to TRBD1 covers 7 bases. This CDR3 is 14 amino acids long. V lost 4 bases to trimming and J lost 4 bases; unmatched junction nucleotides: 6. Germline lookup yields CDR1 MDHEN and CDR2 SYDVKM. CDR3 amino acids: CASSSQGGLYGYTF. CDR3 nucleotide sequence: TGTGCCAGCAGTTCGCAGGGGGGACTCTATGGCTACACCTTC.

The chain joins TRBV30 to TRBJ2-3, with 9 bases lining up with TRBD1. This CDR3 has 17 amino acids. V was pared by 1 base and J by 3 bases, with 11 bases of the junction left unmatched. Germline V gene sequence: CDR1 GTSNPN, CDR2 SVGIG (reference sequence). Here the CDR3 reads CAWSGQSQGAWTDTQYF. For the CDR3, the DNA is TGTGCCTGGAGTGGCCAGTCACAGGGGGCATGGACAGATACGCAGTATTTT.

CDR3 nucleotide sequence: TGCGCCAGCAGCTCATTGGTAGGGAGGGAAGAGACCCAGTACTTC. This gives the protein CASSSLVGREETQYF. The rearrangement links TRBV5-1 to TRBJ2-5; TRBD2 matches 7 bases. Trimming cost V 3 bases and J 3 bases; bases outside gene matches: 8. From germline, CDR1 is SGHRS and CDR2 YFSETQ. This CDR3 spans 15 amino acids.

In nucleotides, the CDR3 is TGCGCCAGCAGACCGACAGTCACAGATACGCAGTATTTT. It encodes CASRPTVTDTQYF. This rearrangement joins TRBV5-1 to TRBJ2-3, with a possible D match to TRBD1 (5 bases). Trimming pared 5 bases from V and 2 bases from J, leaving 9 bases between. Germline-derived CDR1 and CDR2 are SGHRS and YFSETQ. The CDR3 covers 13 residues.

The rearrangement joins TRBV7-3 to TRBJ2-1; a weak D match, TRBD1 (6 bases). This CDR3 is built from 13 residues. Trimming cost V 5 bases and J 9 bases, with 14 bases left between them. In germline, CDR1 is SGHTA, CDR2 FQGTGA. The CDR3 bases are TGTGCCAGCAGCCCCAAACGCAGGGGTGAGCAGTTCTTC. This codes for CASSPKRRGEQFF.

The chain carries TRBV11-2 and TRBJ1-1, with TRBD1 as a possible D gene (5 bases). The CDR3 covers 13 residues. V lost 5 bases and J 4 bases, leaving 11 bases between the germline ends. CDR1 and CDR2 from the germline V gene are SGHAT and FQNNGV. CDR3 sequence: CASSPGGGTEAFF. CDR3 bases: TGTGCCAGCAGCCCCGGGGGTGGCACTGAAGCTTTCTTT.

The chain joins TRBV2 to TRBJ2-2; TRBD1 matches at 10 bases. The CDR3 is 15 residues long. With V trimmed by 4 bases and J by 6 bases, 5 bases remained unmatched. In germline, CDR1 is SNHLY, CDR2 FYNNEI. CDR3 residues: CASSGDRGRAGELFF. Written as DNA, the CDR3 is TGTGCCAGCAGTGGTGACAGGGGGCGTGCCGGGGAGCTGTTTTTT.

On this clone itself: Sequence at one end of the junction differs from germline and may be a read error. This sequence joins TRBV7-7 and TRBJ1-4; D not resolved. The CDR3 totals 13 residues. Germline CDR1 reads SSHAT; CDR2 reads FNYEAQ (reference sequence). DNA for the CDR3: TGTGCTAGCAGCTTCGTATACAGAGAAAAACTGTTTTTT. It specifies CASSFVYREKLFF.